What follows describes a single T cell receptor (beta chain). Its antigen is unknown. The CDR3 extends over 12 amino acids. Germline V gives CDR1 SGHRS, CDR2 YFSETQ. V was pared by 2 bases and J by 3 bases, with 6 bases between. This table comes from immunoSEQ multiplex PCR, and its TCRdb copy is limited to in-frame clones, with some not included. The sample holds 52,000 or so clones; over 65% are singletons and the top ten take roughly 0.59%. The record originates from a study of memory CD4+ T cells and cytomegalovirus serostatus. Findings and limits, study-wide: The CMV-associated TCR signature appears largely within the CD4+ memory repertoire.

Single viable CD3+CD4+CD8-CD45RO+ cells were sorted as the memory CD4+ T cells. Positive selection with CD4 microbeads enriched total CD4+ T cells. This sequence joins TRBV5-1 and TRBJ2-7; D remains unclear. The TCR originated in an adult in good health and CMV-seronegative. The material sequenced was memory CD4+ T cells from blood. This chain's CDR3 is CASSLDDYEQYF. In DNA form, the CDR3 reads TGCGCCAGCAGCTTAGACGACTACGAGCAGTACTTC. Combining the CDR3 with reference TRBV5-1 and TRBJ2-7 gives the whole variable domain KAGVTQTPRYLIKTRGQQVTLSCSPISGHRSVSWYQQTPGQGLQFLFEYFSETQRNKGNFPGRFSGRQFSNSRSEMNVSTLELGDSALYLCASSLDDYEQYFGPGTRLTVT.